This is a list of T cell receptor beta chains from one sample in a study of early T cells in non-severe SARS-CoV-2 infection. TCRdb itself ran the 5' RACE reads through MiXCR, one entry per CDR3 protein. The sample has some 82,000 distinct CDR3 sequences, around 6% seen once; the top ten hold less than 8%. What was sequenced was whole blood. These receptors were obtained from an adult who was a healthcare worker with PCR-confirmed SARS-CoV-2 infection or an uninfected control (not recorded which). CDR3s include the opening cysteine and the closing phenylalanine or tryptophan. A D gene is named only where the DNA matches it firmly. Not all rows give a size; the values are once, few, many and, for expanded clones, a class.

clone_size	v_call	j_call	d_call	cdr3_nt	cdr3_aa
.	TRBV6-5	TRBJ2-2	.	TGTGCCAGCAAGGCCGGGAGCGGGGAGCTGTTTTTT	CASKAGSGELFF
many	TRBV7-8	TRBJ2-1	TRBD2	TGTGCCAGCAGCTCAGCCGTCGTTAGCGGGAGTAACACTGAGCAGTTCTTC	CASSSAVVSGSNTEQFF
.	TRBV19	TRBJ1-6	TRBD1	TGTGCCAGTAACTCGGACAGGGAAGAAAATTCACCCCTCCACTTT	CASNSDREENSPLHF
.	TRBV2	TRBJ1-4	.	TGTGCCAGCACTCCGGGACCTGAAAAACTGTTTTTT	CASTPGPEKLFF
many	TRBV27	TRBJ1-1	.	TGTGCCAGCAGTAGCGACAGTGAGACTGAAGCTTTCTTT	CASSSDSETEAFF
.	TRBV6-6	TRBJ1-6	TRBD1	TGTGCCAGCAGTTACTGGAATGAGTTTGAAACAGGGGCCCTAGAGACTTCACCCCTCCACTTT	CASSYWNEFETGALETSPLHF
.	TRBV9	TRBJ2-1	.	TGTGCCAGCAGCCGGCCCTTTCAAGAGCAGTTCTTC	CASSRPFQEQFF
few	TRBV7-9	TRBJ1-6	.	TGTGCCAGCAGCTTACCGCCTTCAGGGGCACTTAATTCACCCCTCCACTTT	CASSLPPSGALNSPLHF
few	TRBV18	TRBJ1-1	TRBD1	TGTGCCAGCTCATCCCAGGGGGCGCAGGCTTTCTTT	CASSSQGAQAFF
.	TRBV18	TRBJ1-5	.	TGTGCCAGCTCACCTGGGACACCAGATAGCAATCAGCCCCAGCATTTT	CASSPGTPDSNQPQHF
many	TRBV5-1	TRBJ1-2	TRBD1	TGCGCCAGCAGCTTGTTGTTGACAGGGGAGAACTATGGCTACACCTTC	CASSLLLTGENYGYTF
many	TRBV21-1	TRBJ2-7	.	TGTGCCAGCAGCAAAGCTGGGGTTTTAAAGCAGTACTTC	CASSKAGVLKQYF
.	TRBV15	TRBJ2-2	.	TGTGCCACCAGCAGAAAGTACACCGGGGAGCTGTTTTTT	CATSRKYTGELFF
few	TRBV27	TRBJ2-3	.	TGTGCCAGCAGTTCTTCAGGGGAGGGGACGCAGTATTTT	CASSSSGEGTQYF
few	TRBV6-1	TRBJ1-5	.	TGTGCCAGCAGCAATCCGGGACGGAATAGCAATCAGCCCCAGCATTTT	CASSNPGRNSNQPQHF
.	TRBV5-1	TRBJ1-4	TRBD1	TGCGCCAGCAGCATGGGACAGGGAAGTGAAAAACTGTTTTTT	CASSMGQGSEKLFF
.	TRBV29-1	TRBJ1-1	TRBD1	TGCAGCGCAGACAGGGTTGAAGCTTTCTTT	CSADRVEAFF
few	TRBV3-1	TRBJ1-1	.	TGTGCCAGCAGCCAGTGGACTCGAGGGACTGAAGCTTTCTTT	CASSQWTRGTEAFF
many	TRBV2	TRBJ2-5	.	TGTGCCAGCAGCGACCGGACAGCCCACGGAGCCCAGTACTTC	CASSDRTAHGAQYF
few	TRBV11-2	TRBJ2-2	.	TGTGCCAGCAGCTTAGCTGTGAACACCGGGGAGCTGTTTTTT	CASSLAVNTGELFF
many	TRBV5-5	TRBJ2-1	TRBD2	TGTGCCAGCATCGGAGCGGGGCTCTCCTACAATGAGCAGTTCTTC	CASIGAGLSYNEQFF
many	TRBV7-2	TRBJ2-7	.	TGTGCCAGCAGCTTAGCGGGTTTCGAGCAGTACTTC	CASSLAGFEQYF
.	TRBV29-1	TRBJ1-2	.	TGCAGCGTTGAGCAGGCAGTCTATGGCTACACCTTC	CSVEQAVYGYTF
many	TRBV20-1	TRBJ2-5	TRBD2	TGCAGTGCTAGAAAGACTAGCGGGAGATTTGAGACCCAGTACTTC	CSARKTSGRFETQYF
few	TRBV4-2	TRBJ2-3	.	TGTGCCAGCAGCCAAGAGGACCGAGGCACAGATACGCAGTATTTT	CASSQEDRGTDTQYF
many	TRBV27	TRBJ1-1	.	TGTGCCAGCAGCCCGACTCAATCGGCAGCTTTCTTT	CASSPTQSAAFF
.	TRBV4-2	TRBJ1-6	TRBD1	TGTGCCAGCAGCCCCCGGGACAGGGATGATTCACCCCTCCACTTT	CASSPRDRDDSPLHF
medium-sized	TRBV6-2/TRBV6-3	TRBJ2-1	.	TGTGCCAGCAGTTACCTTGATGAGCAGTTCTTC	CASSYLDEQFF
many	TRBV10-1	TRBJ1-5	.	TGCGCCAGCAAAAGGCAGGGCGGCAATCAGCCCCAGCATTTT	CASKRQGGNQPQHF
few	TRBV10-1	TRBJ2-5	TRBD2	TGCGCCAGCAGTGAGCCCGGGACTAGCCAGTACCAAGAGACCCAGTACTTC	CASSEPGTSQYQETQYF
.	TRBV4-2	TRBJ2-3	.	TGTGCCAGCAGCCAAAGCGCAAACACAGATACGCAGTATTTT	CASSQSANTDTQYF
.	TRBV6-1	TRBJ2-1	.	TGTGCCAGCAGTACCATGGGGGGGCAGGGTGAGCAGTTCTTC	CASSTMGGQGEQFF
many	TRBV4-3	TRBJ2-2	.	TGCGCCAGCAGCCAAGATATACGGACAGCCCTATCCGGGGAGCTGTTTTTT	CASSQDIRTALSGELFF
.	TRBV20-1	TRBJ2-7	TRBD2	TGCAGTGCCACCCGGACTAGGCAGTCAGGCGAGCAGTACTTC	CSATRTRQSGEQYF
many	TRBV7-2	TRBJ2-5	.	TGTGCCAGCAGCTTAGCCAGTGGGACCCAGTACTTC	CASSLASGTQYF
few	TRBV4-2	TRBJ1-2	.	TGTGCCAGCAGCCAAGAGTGGCTTGATGGCTACACCTTC	CASSQEWLDGYTF
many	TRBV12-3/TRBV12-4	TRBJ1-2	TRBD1	TGTGCCAGCAGTGACGGACAGGCTAACTATGGCTACACCTTC	CASSDGQANYGYTF
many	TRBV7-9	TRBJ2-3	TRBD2	TGTGCCAGCAGCTTAACCAGCGGGAGGTTGGATACGCAGTATTTT	CASSLTSGRLDTQYF
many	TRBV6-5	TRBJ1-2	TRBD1	TGTGCCAGCAGTTACACAGGGGGGCTTAGAGGCTACACCTTC	CASSYTGGLRGYTF
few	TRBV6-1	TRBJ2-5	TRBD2	TGTGCCAGCAATGAACTAGCGGGCAAAGAGACCCAGTACTTC	CASNELAGKETQYF
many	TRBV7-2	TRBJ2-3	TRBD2	TGTGCCAGCAGCTTAGCGGCTAGCGGGGGAGTAAGCACAGATACGCAGTATTTT	CASSLAASGGVSTDTQYF
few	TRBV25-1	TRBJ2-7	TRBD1	TGTGCCAGCAGTGAATCGGGACAGGGCCCCACTGGCGAGCAGTACTTC	CASSESGQGPTGEQYF
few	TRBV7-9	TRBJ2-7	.	TGTGCCAGCAGCTTAGACGGTCCCAGGGCAGCCGAGCAGTACTTC	CASSLDGPRAAEQYF
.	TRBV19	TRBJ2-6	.	TGTGCCAGTAGTATGGCCGGGGCCAACGTCCTGACTTTC	CASSMAGANVLTF
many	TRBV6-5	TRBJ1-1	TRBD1	TGTGCCACCCAAAAACAGGGGTCAATGAACACTGAAGCTTTCTTT	CATQKQGSMNTEAFF
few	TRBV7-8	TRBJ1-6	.	TGTGCCAGCAGCTTAGCGGACAGAAGAACACCCCTCCACTTT	CASSLADRRTPLHF
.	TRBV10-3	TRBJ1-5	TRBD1	TGTGCCATCAGTCCTAGACAGGGGGAAAGCAATCAGCCCCAGCATTTT	CAISPRQGESNQPQHF
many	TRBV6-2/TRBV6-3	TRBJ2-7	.	TGTGCCAGCAAGTACAGGACGAACCCCTACGAGCAGTACTTC	CASKYRTNPYEQYF